Here is one T cell receptor beta chain with its context. CDR1 MGHRA and CDR2 YSYEKL come from the germline V gene. Trimming removed 4 bases at V and 6 bases at J, with 12 bases between. This CDR3 comprises 13 residues. The data belong to a study of tumor-infiltrating lymphocytes in primary liver carcinoma. TCR beta cDNA was reverse-transcribed from about 500 ng of total RNA. The reaction used a constant-region primer and ProtoScript II reverse transcriptase. Modified slightly, ARM-PCR produced TCR beta libraries over three nested multiplex PCR rounds. The first two PCR rounds, approximately 10 cycles each, used TRBV1-TRBV30 forward primers and a C-beta reverse primer. Each CDR3 protein gets one entry after TCRdb re-called the multiplex PCR reads with MiXCR. Seen here are 180,000 or so distinct CDR3 sequences, less than 65% observed once, and the top ten hold approximately 68%. Unsorted whole blood served as the source of blood RNA, and germline DNA was extracted as well.

This rearrangement joins TRBV4-1 to TRBJ1-2; D not resolved. What was sequenced was peripheral blood. This receptor was identified in a man aged 35 to 55 with primary liver carcinoma and hepatitis B virus infection. The CDR3 coding sequence is TGCGCCAGCAGCCGAACAGAGGCAGATGGCTACACCTTC. Translating it yields CASSRTEADGYTF.